This T cell receptor beta chain is drawn from a study of cytomegalovirus exposure and HLA in healthy donors. Study as a whole: As an earlier analysis found, about 200 million T cells yielded 117 million unique TCR beta sequences. Falling in the Caucasian-associated ancestry cluster were 81% of under 500 genotyped donors. A data release that came early held approximately 85 million unique TCRs from HLA-typed donors.

With 60 Vbeta and 13 Jbeta primers, the PCR was carried out. Sequenced by immunoSEQ multiplex PCR; TCRdb stores in-frame clones only, minus some. This table holds 110,000 or so clones, approximately 82% found once. Whole-study findings and limits: Cytomegalovirus-associated status was assigned to about 170 TCR beta chains.

Between the trimmed V and J ends, which lost 7 bases and 2 bases, there was a span of 11 bases. This CDR3 contains 12 residues. Germline V lookup: CDR1 SQVTM, CDR2 ANQGSEA. Concerning this clone: As yet, its antigen is unknown.

The sequencing input was PBMCs. The chain recombines TRBV29-1 with TRBJ1-1; no reliable D call. The TCR sequence derives from a man in his forties in good health and CMV-seropositive. In DNA form, the CDR3 reads TGCAGCGCTAGGAAGTTAAACACTGAAGCTTTCTTT. Translation gives CSARKLNTEAFF.